The 16 T cell receptor beta chains listed next were all sequenced from one sample in a study of shared clonotypes between healthy human individuals. Measured with immunoSEQ multiplex PCR; TCRdb has only the in-frame clones, and not every one. Of approximately 2.3 million clones in the sample, roughly 93% were seen once. The sequenced sample was naive CD4+ T cells from PBMCs. Subset given: CD45RA+ positively selected. The receptors were gathered from a man aged 18-30 years in good health. Some clones in this sample may be carry-over from other donors' samples.

This clone appeared a single time. This chain connects TRBV19 to TRBJ2-2; D tentatively fits TRBD1 or TRBD2 (5 bases each). V was pared by 5 bases and J by 4 bases, with 11 bases between. The CDR3 runs to 14 residues. Germline CDR1 is LNHDA and CDR2 is SQIVND (reference sequence). CDR3 in amino acids: CASSGLGVTGELFF. The CDR3 nucleotides are TGTGCCAGTAGTGGTCTGGGGGTCACCGGGGAGCTGTTTTTT.

The chain couples TRBV30 to TRBJ1-4; D not resolved. The CDR3 runs to 13 residues. The V end was cut by 2 bases, the J end by 8 bases, with 12 bases between. CDR1 GTSNPN and CDR2 SVGIG come from the germline V gene (reference sequence). Here the CDR3 DNA reads TGTGCCTGGAGTACGACGGCGGGGGAAAAACTGTTTTTT. Protein sequence: CAWSTTAGEKLFF.

The V gene is TRBV4-3, the J gene TRBJ2-5, with TRBD2 matching over 11 bases. Trimming removed 0 bases from V and 5 bases from J; junction bases left unmatched: 20. This CDR3 has 21 amino acids. The germline gives CDR1 LGHNA, CDR2 YSLEER. This CDR3 reads CASSQDSLEGGSGRAMETQYF. The CDR3 DNA follows: TGCGCCAGCAGCCAAGATTCGCTCGAAGGGGGTAGCGGGAGGGCGATGGAGACCCAGTACTTC.

Turning to this clone: Other DNA sequences in the sample encode the same CDR3. The genes are TRBV29-1 and TRBJ2-5, with TRBD1 matching over 9 bases. V was clipped by 3 bases and J by 4 bases; unmatched bases: 0. Germline values: CDR1 SQVTM, CDR2 ANQGSEA. The CDR3 loop spans 12 amino acids. The CDR3 DNA reads TGCAGCGTTGAGACAGGGGGAGAGACCCAGTACTTC. Protein: CSVETGGETQYF.

The chain carries TRBV7-3 and TRBJ2-5; TRBD1 might be the D (6 bases). Germline assignment: CDR1 SGHTA and CDR2 FQGTGA. The CDR3 has 15 residues. The V gene lost 1 base and the J gene lost 4 bases, with 13 bases spanning the gap. This chain's CDR3 is CASSLRQGFGETQYF. In DNA form, the CDR3 reads TGTGCCAGCAGCTTAAGGCAGGGGTTTGGAGAGACCCAGTACTTC.

The chain carries TRBV2 and TRBJ2-5; 8 bases match TRBD1. In germline, CDR1 is SNHLY, CDR2 FYNNEI. The CDR3 is 15 residues long. J gave up 4 bases and V 4 bases, and 8 bases lay outside the gene matches. The CDR3: CASSVDRVQRETQYF. Written as DNA, the CDR3 is TGTGCCAGCAGTGTGGACAGGGTACAGAGAGAGACCCAGTACTTC.

The chain recombines TRBV7-8 with TRBJ2-7; weak D call: TRBD2 (5 bases). V was shortened by 5 bases and J by 4 bases, with 9 bases between the two germline ends. The CDR3 spans 12 residues. The germline V gene has CDR1 SGHVS and CDR2 FQNEAQ. CDR3 loop: CASSPDWYEQYF. In nucleotides, the CDR3 is TGTGCCAGCAGCCCGGACTGGTACGAGCAGTACTTC.

In DNA, the CDR3 is TGTGCCAGCAGGCGCCCCACAGGGGACGCCGGGGAGCTGTTTTTT. Translation gives CASRRPTGDAGELFF. This chain uses TRBV6-5 with TRBJ2-2; 7 bases match TRBD1. The CDR3 has 15 residues. V trimming: 6 bases; J trimming: 6 bases; junction bases outside the gene matches: 10. The V gene's germline CDR1 is MNHEY and CDR2 SVGAGI.

The V call is TRBV6-6, the J call TRBJ1-4; D gene unclear. The CDR3 runs 12 residues. The germline CDR1 and CDR2 sequences are MNHNY and SVGAGI (reference sequence). V was cut by 7 bases and J by 5 bases, with 8 bases left in between. The CDR3 DNA follows: TGTGCCAGCAACCAAGGGAATGAAAAACTGTTTTTT. As protein: CASNQGNEKLFF.

This rearrangement joins TRBV5-4 to TRBJ2-1, with D unclear. Germline V lookup: CDR1 SGHNT, CDR2 YYREEE (reference sequence). The CDR3 has 12 amino acids. Trimming shortened V by 3 bases and J by 7 bases, and 8 bases separated the two germline ends. The CDR3 DNA is TGTGCCAGCAGCTCCACCCTTAATGAGCAGTTCTTC. This gives the protein CASSSTLNEQFF.

The chain uses TRBV2 and TRBJ2-2, with D perhaps assigned TRBD1 or TRBD2 (5 bases each). Germline V gives CDR1 SNHLY, CDR2 FYNNEI. V lost 4 bases to trimming and J lost 4 bases, with 10 bases between them. The CDR3 sequence is 14 residues long. CDR3 region: CASSAGRITGELFF. CDR3 in DNA: TGTGCCAGCAGTGCGGGACGGATCACCGGGGAGCTGTTTTTT.

The chain uses TRBV19 and TRBJ2-1, with D perhaps TRBD2 (6 bases). Germline V gives CDR1 LNHDA, CDR2 SQIVND (reference sequence). Trimming pared 0 bases from V and 5 bases from J, leaving 14 bases between. This CDR3 has 16 amino acids. CDR3 protein: CASSIDATRPNNEQFF. The CDR3 region has the DNA TGTGCCAGTAGTATAGACGCGACTAGGCCCAACAATGAGCAGTTCTTC. Using reference TRBV19 and TRBJ2-1 for the parts outside the CDR3, the full variable domain is DGGITQSPKYLFRKEGQNVTLSCEQNLNHDAMYWYRQDPGQGLRLIYYSQIVNDFQKGDIAEGYSVSREKKESFPLTVTSAQKNPTAFYLCASSIDATRPNNEQFFGPGTRLTVL.

The chain carries TRBV25-1 and TRBJ1-4; TRBD1 matches 9 bases. Germline V gene data show CDR1 as MGHDK and CDR2 as SYGVNS. The CDR3 loop spans 14 amino acids. Losses at the gene ends were 3 bases for V and 5 bases for J; bases not matched to a gene: 1. The CDR3 DNA follows: TGTGCCAGCAGTGACGGGACAGGGAATGAAAAACTGTTTTTT. This encodes CASSDGTGNEKLFF.

The V and J genes are TRBV6-1 and TRBJ2-5; D might be TRBD2 (6 bases). The CDR3 totals 14 residues. The germline V and J ends were trimmed by 7 bases and 1 base, with 13 bases remaining between them. The V gene's germline CDR1 is MNHNS and CDR2 SASEGT. CDR3 bases: TGTGCCAGCACCCGAGGCGGGGCCCAAGAGACCCAGTACTTC. Translation gives CASTRGGAQETQYF.

The rearrangement uses TRBV2 and TRBJ2-1; 8 positions match TRBD2. The length of the CDR3 is 15 residues. The germline CDR1 and CDR2 sequences are SNHLY and FYNNEI. The trim removed 5 bases at V and 1 base at J, leaving 4 bases unmatched. The CDR3 here is CASSLRGESYNEQFF. In DNA, the CDR3 is TGTGCCAGCAGTTTGCGGGGGGAGTCCTACAATGAGCAGTTCTTC.

The chain recombines TRBV14 with TRBJ1-1; possibly TRBD1 for D (5 bases). Germline V gene sequence: CDR1 SGHDN, CDR2 FVKESK. V was clipped by 0 bases and J by 3 bases, with 14 bases between them. The CDR3 runs 16 residues. The CDR3 sequence is CASSQDIGRAHTEAFF. The CDR3 region has the DNA TGTGCCAGCAGCCAAGATATAGGCAGGGCACACACTGAAGCTTTCTTT. The entire variable domain, with the rest obtained from reference TRBV14 and TRBJ1-1, is as follows: EAGVTQFPSHSVIEKGQTVTLRCDPISGHDNLYWYRRVMGKEIKFLLHFVKESKQDESGMPNNRFLAERTGGTYSTLKVQPAELEDSGVYFCASSQDIGRAHTEAFFGQGTRLTVV.